The 10 T cell receptor beta chains listed next were all sequenced from one sample in a study of blood T cell repertoires in COVID-19. The data were produced by immunoSEQ multiplex PCR, yet TCRdb's version contains in-frame clones alone and is incomplete. The data show roughly 140,000 clones, 65% to 85% seen once. Sequencing was done on a sample of peripheral blood. The receptors were sampled from a human donor in a cohort sampled during active COVID-19.

This clone was seen only once. The CDR3 reads CASSQEEGEAFF. The DNA of the CDR3 is TGTGCCAGCAGCCAAGAGGAGGGTGAAGCTTTCTTT. V is TRBV7-6 and J is TRBJ1-1; no reliable D call. V was pared by 5 bases and J by 7 bases, with 11 bases between. The length of the CDR3 is 12 residues. Germline assignment: CDR1 SGHVS and CDR2 FNYEAQ.

The chain carries TRBV29-1 and TRBJ2-3; 11 bases match TRBD2. Germline V gene lookup returns CDR1 SQVTM and CDR2 ANQGSEA. With V trimmed by 6 bases and J by 3 bases, 8 bases remained unmatched. The CDR3 runs to 15 residues. This CDR3 is CSVSIAGGLTDTQYF. The CDR3 DNA sequence: TGCAGCGTCTCTATAGCGGGGGGGCTGACAGATACGCAGTATTTT.

V usage is TRBV7-2 and J usage is TRBJ2-5; 8 nucleotides align to TRBD2. This CDR3 region has 14 residues. After removal of 2 bases from V and 8 bases from J, the junction contained 7 bases not matched to a gene. Germline loops: CDR1 SGHTA, CDR2 FQGNSA. Here the CDR3 DNA reads TGTGCCAGCAGCTTATTGACGGGGGGGCCTACCCAGTACTTC. Translating it yields CASSLLTGGPTQYF.

The genes are TRBV18 and TRBJ1-5, with D perhaps TRBD1 (6 bases). Trimming cost V 2 bases and J 0 bases, with 17 bases left between them. Germline loops: CDR1 KGHSH, CDR2 LQKENI. The CDR3 covers 18 residues. The CDR3 coding sequence is TGTGCCAGCTCACCAAGAGCGGACAGTCAATCTAGCAATCAGCCCCAGCATTTT. This codes for CASSPRADSQSSNQPQHF.

V is TRBV12-3 or TRBV12-4 and J is TRBJ2-7; D is perhaps TRBD2 (6 bases). V was pared by 6 bases and J by 7 bases, with 13 bases between. CDR3 size: 12 residues. The CDR3 DNA follows: TGTGCCAGCAGCGGAGGAGGGTGGGAGCAGTACTTC. The encoded protein is CASSGGGWEQYF.

The chain uses TRBV19 and TRBJ1-4; the D gene is possibly TRBD1 (6 bases). Trimming left V 6 bases short and J 6 bases short, with 23 bases between. Germline CDR1 reads LNHDA; CDR2 reads SQIVND (reference sequence). The CDR3 runs to 17 residues. The CDR3 DNA sequence: TGTGCCAGTAGATCCCCCGGGGGGCGCGGAAGGTATGAAAAACTGTTTTTT. Translation: CASRSPGGRGRYEKLFF.

V gene TRBV28 combines with J gene TRBJ2-3, with TRBD1 matching 9 bases. This CDR3 contains 17 residues. Germline V lookup: CDR1 MDHEN, CDR2 SYDVKM. V was pared by 10 bases and J by 3 bases, with 17 bases of the junction left unmatched. This CDR3 is CAIQGTGTIYSTDTQYF. For the CDR3, the DNA is TGTGCCATCCAGGGGACAGGGACTATTTATAGTACAGATACGCAGTATTTT.

The chain links TRBV7-9 to TRBJ2-2; TRBD2 matches 7 bases. V shed 0 bases, J shed 6 bases, and the junction held 1 base outside the gene matches. Germline CDR1 is SEHNR and CDR2 is FQNEAQ (reference sequence). This CDR3 spans 14 amino acids. The CDR3 reads CASSLAAGPGELFF. The CDR3 DNA follows: TGTGCCAGCAGCTTAGCAGCGGGACCCGGGGAGCTGTTTTTT.

The genes are TRBV6-6 and TRBJ1-5; tentative D call: TRBD1 (6 bases). Germline-derived CDR1 and CDR2 are MNHNY and SVGAGI (reference sequence). Trimming shortened V by 8 bases and J by 3 bases, and 17 bases separated the two germline ends. CDR3 length: 15 amino acids. The CDR3 sequence is CASSQPRTDNQPQHF. CDR3 DNA sequence: TGTGCCAGCTCCCAACCCAGGACAGACAATCAGCCCCAGCATTTT.

This clone was seen only once. The rearrangement links TRBV28 to TRBJ2-1; no clear D gene. With 8 bases removed from V and 2 bases from J, the gap between germline ends came to 10 bases. Per germline, CDR1 MDHEN and CDR2 SYDVKM. The CDR3 runs 13 residues. CDR3 nucleotides: TGTGCCAGCTGGCCACGCCCCTACAATGAGCAGTTCTTC. This encodes CASWPRPYNEQFF.